Below, 6 T cell receptor beta chains from the same sample are listed, as sequenced in a study of regulatory T cells in long-lasting Graves disease. Arm-PCR of CDR3 regions and iRepertoire HTBI primers were the basis on which TCR beta libraries were built. A single record per CDR3 protein comes from TCRdb applying MiXCR to the multiplex PCR reads. This table holds approximately 470,000 distinct CDR3 sequences, about 16% found once. The time point was: newly diagnosed GD, antithyroid drugs for less than 3 months. RNA extracted from PBMCs served as the sequencing template. The same sample was also used in a study of T cells in Graves' hyperthyroidism and ophthalmopathy.

The sample was peripheral blood mononuclear cells (PBMCs), taken at new diagnosis, from a patient treated with antithyroid drugs. These receptor sequences come from a man aged 40-50 years with Graves disease.

The gene calls are TRBV19 and TRBJ2-7, with D perhaps given as TRBD1 or TRBD2 (5 bases each). V was cut by 5 bases and J by 6 bases, with 23 bases left in between. The CDR3 totals 16 residues. Germline CDR1 and CDR2: LNHDA and SQIVND (reference sequence). This chain's CDR3 is CASSLLGAPVPSEQYF. The CDR3 DNA follows: TGTGCCAGTAGTCTCCTCGGGGCGCCGGTTCCTTCCGAGCAGTACTTC.

V usage is TRBV6-2 or TRBV6-3 and J usage is TRBJ2-7; no firm D call. The CDR3 is 13 amino acids. Germline CDR1 is MNHEY and CDR2 is SVGEGT. V lost 5 bases and J 2 bases, leaving 10 bases between the germline ends. CDR3 sequence (DNA): TGTGCCAGCAGTGACGCGTTTCCCTACGAGCAGTACTTC. This sequence encodes CASSDAFPYEQYF.

This clonotype was counted between two and nine times. CDR3 amino acids: CASSRNQGQSSYNEQFF. Written as DNA, the CDR3 is TGCGCCAGCAGCCGAAACCAGGGACAGAGCTCCTACAATGAGCAGTTCTTC. This chain uses TRBV4-1 with TRBJ2-1, with 7 bases matching TRBD1. The CDR3 runs to 17 residues. The J segment lost 0 bases and the V segment lost 4 bases, leaving 9 bases of the junction unmatched. Germline V lookup: CDR1 MGHRA, CDR2 YSYEKL.

CDR3 residues: CASSLGTGAWETQYF. DNA of the CDR3: TGTGCCAGCAGTTTAGGGACAGGGGCTTGGGAGACCCAGTACTTC. The chain carries TRBV27 and TRBJ2-5; 10 nucleotides line up with TRBD1. The CDR3 extends over 15 amino acids. The ends lost 2 bases at V and 5 bases at J; junction bases unmatched: 5. The germline gives CDR1 MNHEY, CDR2 SMNVEV (reference sequence).

Worth noting for this clonotype: A much larger clone differs by one base, so this may be a read error. The conserved final phenylalanine or tryptophan is absent from the CDR3, which likely points to a read error. V is TRBV7-8 and J is TRBJ2-7; D is uncertain. In germline, CDR1 is SGHVS, CDR2 FQNEAQ. The ends were cut back, 3 bases at V and 1 base at J, with 10 bases in the middle. The CDR3 is 14 residues long. The CDR3 loop is CASSFGSISYEQYL. CDR3 DNA: TGTGCCAGCAGCTTCGGTTCCATTTCCTACGAGCAGTACCTC.

As DNA, the CDR3 is TGTGCCAGCAGCGTAGGAGGTCAGGGGGCTTGGAATGAGCAGTTCTTC. Residues: CASSVGGQGAWNEQFF. The V gene is TRBV9, the J gene TRBJ2-1; 8 bases are a match to TRBD1. Germline V lookup: CDR1 SGDLS, CDR2 YYNGEE. After removal of 0 bases from V and 7 bases from J, the junction contained 9 bases not matched to a gene. The CDR3 is 16 residues long.